This is a list of T cell receptor beta chains from one sample in a study of neoadjuvant anti-PD-1 for oral cavity cancer. Assay used: immunoSEQ multiplex PCR; TCRdb lists only in-frame clones, some missing. The data show just under 70,000 clones, 70% to 90% seen once. The sample consisted of PBMCs, taken after nivolumab (anti-PD-1) treatment. The receptors come from a person aged 35-80 years with oral cavity squamous cell carcinoma. Each CDR3 is given with its conserved first and last residue. D genes are given only for firm matches. Clone size is given for some rows only: seen once, a few or many times, or a class if the clone is expanded.

length	size	V	J	D	CDR3	DNA
15	NA	TRBV27	TRBJ2-1	TRBD2	CASNDRLAGYNEQFF	TGTGCCAGCAATGACCGGCTAGCGGGGTACAATGAGCAGTTCTTC
14	NA	TRBV2	TRBJ2-5	TRBD1	CASSRQGVGETQYF	TGTGCCAGCAGTCGACAGGGGGTGGGAGAGACCCAGTACTTC
17	NA	TRBV11-3	TRBJ2-1	NA	CASSLRAGGSSYNEQFF	TGTGCCAGCAGCTTACGAGCAGGAGGGAGCTCCTACAATGAGCAGTTCTTC
15	NA	TRBV28	TRBJ1-5	TRBD1	CASSSLDRENQPQHF	TGTGCCAGCAGTTCCCTGGACAGGGAGAATCAGCCCCAGCATTTT
13	once	TRBV19	TRBJ2-7	NA	CASANTRGFEQYF	TGTGCCAGTGCAAACACTAGAGGCTTTGAGCAGTACTTC
17	NA	TRBV7-8	TRBJ2-4	NA	CASSLARSGLAKNIQYF	TGTGCCAGCAGCTTAGCGCGGTCCGGACTAGCCAAAAACATTCAGTACTTC
14	once	TRBV7-9	TRBJ2-3	NA	CASSFSQVMNTQYF	TGTGCCAGCAGCTTTTCCCAAGTAATGAATACGCAGTATTTT
16	NA	TRBV6-6	TRBJ1-1	NA	CASSSPGQPANTEAFF	TGTGCCAGCAGTTCGCCCGGGCAGCCGGCGAACACTGAAGCTTTCTTT
15	NA	TRBV6-5	TRBJ2-1	NA	CASTKTRAFGSEQFF	TGTGCCAGCACCAAAACCCGAGCGTTCGGAAGTGAGCAGTTCTTC
16	NA	TRBV7-9	TRBJ2-5	NA	CASSISGTHPQETQYF	TGTGCCAGCAGTATATCCGGGACCCACCCGCAAGAGACCCAGTACTTC
20	NA	TRBV4-1	TRBJ1-3	TRBD1	CASSHRLSPDRVFSGNTIYF	TGCGCCAGCAGCCACCGACTTTCCCCGGACAGGGTCTTCTCTGGAAACACCATATATTTT
12	NA	TRBV28	TRBJ1-2	NA	CATGGGPYGYTF	TGTGCCACCGGGGGGGGGCCCTATGGCTACACCTTC
12	NA	TRBV11-3	TRBJ2-5	NA	CASSLDAETQYF	TGTGCCAGCAGCTTAGATGCGGAGACCCAGTACTTC
13	NA	TRBV29-1	TRBJ2-5	NA	CSVEVGSGETQYF	TGCAGCGTTGAGGTGGGGAGCGGCGAGACCCAGTACTTC
15	NA	TRBV4-1	TRBJ2-1	NA	CASSQDDRVNNEQFF	TGCGCCAGCAGCCAAGATGACCGGGTGAACAATGAGCAGTTCTTC
16	NA	TRBV6-6	TRBJ2-7	TRBD2	CASSYLTSGPKYEQYF	TGTGCCAGCAGTTACCTGACTAGCGGGCCTAAGTACGAGCAGTACTTC
15	NA	TRBV27	TRBJ2-5	TRBD2	CASSDGPGGQETQYF	TGTGCCAGCAGTGACGGCCCCGGGGGGCAAGAGACCCAGTACTTC
13	medium-sized	TRBV23-1	TRBJ2-2	NA	CASSRRGAGELFF	TGCGCCAGCAGTCGGAGGGGGGCCGGGGAGCTGTTTTTT
13	NA	TRBV7-6	TRBJ2-5	NA	CASSSGARGDQYF	TGTGCCAGCAGCTCAGGGGCCAGGGGTGACCAGTACTTC
17	once	TRBV6-1	TRBJ1-2	TRBD1	CASSEKDRARLNYGYTF	TGTGCCAGCAGTGAAAAAGACAGGGCCCGACTTAACTATGGCTACACCTTC
13	NA	TRBV6-6	TRBJ1-2	NA	CASSHGGNYGYTF	TGTGCCAGCAGTCACGGGGGGAACTATGGCTACACCTTC
14	NA	TRBV11-2	TRBJ2-1	NA	CASSLESVFDEQFF	TGTGCCAGCAGCTTAGAATCAGTTTTCGATGAGCAGTTCTTC
13	few	TRBV11-2	TRBJ1-2	NA	CASSLESAGGYTF	TGTGCCAGCAGCTTAGAAAGCGCTGGGGGCTACACCTTC
14	NA	TRBV30	TRBJ2-2	NA	CAWSAFPSGGELFF	TGTGCCTGGAGCGCCTTCCCCAGCGGCGGGGAGCTGTTTTTT
17	NA	TRBV14	TRBJ2-5	NA	CASSQGRWAGGQETQYF	TGTGCCAGCAGCCAAGGAAGGTGGGCCGGGGGCCAAGAGACCCAGTACTTC
17	NA	TRBV5-1	TRBJ2-2	NA	CASSLELQTVITGELFF	TGCGCCAGCAGCTTGGAATTACAGACGGTGATCACCGGGGAGCTGTTTTTT
14	NA	TRBV30	TRBJ2-2	NA	CAWRGQGNTGELFF	TGTGCCTGGAGAGGGCAGGGGAACACCGGGGAGCTGTTTTTT
15	NA	TRBV27	TRBJ2-5	NA	CASSPYLRQTETQYF	TGTGCCAGCAGTCCCTACCTCAGACAGACGGAGACCCAGTACTTC
15	NA	TRBV19	TRBJ1-5	NA	CASSIPPQTNQPQHF	TGTGCCAGTAGTATACCCCCCCAAACAAATCAGCCCCAGCATTTT
14	NA	TRBV5-1	TRBJ2-1	TRBD2	CASQIWEGPGEQFF	TGCGCCAGCCAGATCTGGGAGGGCCCGGGTGAGCAGTTCTTC
15	NA	TRBV5-1	TRBJ1-1	NA	CASSLTGTLNTEAFF	TGCGCCAGCAGCTTGACAGGAACTCTGAACACTGAAGCTTTCTTT
14	NA	TRBV25-1	TRBJ2-2	NA	CASSEGINTGELFF	TGTGCCAGCAGTGAAGGGATTAACACCGGGGAGCTGTTTTTT
16	NA	TRBV30	TRBJ2-2	NA	CAWSRFSRATTGELFF	TGTGCCTGGAGCAGGTTTAGTCGGGCTACAACCGGGGAGCTGTTTTTT
16	NA	TRBV11-2	TRBJ1-1	TRBD1	CASSLDRGQGGTEAFF	TGTGCCAGCAGCTTAGATCGAGGGCAGGGGGGGACTGAAGCTTTCTTT
15	NA	TRBV10-3	TRBJ2-3	TRBD1	CAIRKGTGGTDTQYF	TGTGCCATCAGGAAGGGGACAGGGGGGACAGATACGCAGTATTTT
19	NA	TRBV5-6	TRBJ2-7	TRBD2	CASSLAGHRGTRVSYEQYF	TGTGCCAGCAGCTTGGCCGGTCATCGTGGGACTAGGGTCTCCTACGAGCAGTACTTC
16	NA	TRBV5-4	TRBJ2-1	TRBD2	CASSSLTGGEYNEQFF	TGTGCCAGCAGCTCCCTGACGGGGGGGGAATACAATGAGCAGTTCTTC
15	NA	TRBV12-5	TRBJ2-1	TRBD2	CASGQGLAGRNEQFF	TGTGCTAGTGGCCAGGGACTAGCGGGGAGAAATGAGCAGTTCTTC
15	NA	TRBV19	TRBJ2-1	TRBD2	CASSTTGLPYNEQFF	TGTGCCAGTAGTACCACGGGACTACCCTACAATGAGCAGTTCTTC
16	NA	TRBV5-1	TRBJ2-2	NA	CASSLGGGANTGELFF	TGCGCCAGCAGCTTGGGCGGGGGCGCGAACACCGGGGAGCTGTTTTTT
16	NA	TRBV7-6	TRBJ1-2	NA	CASGWRQIEANYGYTF	TGTGCCAGCGGGTGGAGACAGATTGAAGCTAACTATGGCTACACCTTC
12	NA	TRBV10-3	TRBJ2-7	NA	CAISRDPGEQYF	TGTGCCATCAGCCGGGACCCGGGAGAGCAGTACTTC
13	NA	TRBV27	TRBJ1-1	NA	CASSFYSNTEAFF	TGTGCCAGCAGTTTTTACTCGAACACTGAAGCTTTCTTT
14	NA	TRBV4-1	TRBJ2-3	NA	CASSHPSTGETQYF	TGCGCCAGCAGCCACCCCTCTACGGGAGAAACGCAGTATTTT
15	NA	TRBV2	TRBJ2-3	NA	CASNLVGTSTDTQYF	TGTGCCAGCAATCTGGTCGGGACTAGCACAGATACGCAGTATTTT
16	NA	TRBV5-4	TRBJ2-3	NA	CASSVPVAGGTDTQYF	TGTGCCAGCAGCGTCCCTGTAGCTGGCGGCACAGATACGCAGTATTTT
15	NA	TRBV10-3	TRBJ1-2	NA	CAISEVHTQGYGYTF	TGTGCCATCAGTGAGGTACATACCCAAGGCTATGGCTACACCTTC
12	NA	TRBV11-2	TRBJ2-3	NA	CASSFITDTQYF	TGTGCCAGCAGCTTCATCACAGATACGCAGTATTTT
15	NA	TRBV9	TRBJ2-3	NA	CASSDSGHFTDTQYF	TGTGCCAGCAGCGATAGCGGCCATTTCACAGATACGCAGTATTTT
13	few	TRBV6-1	TRBJ1-2	NA	CASRRQGMYGYTF	TGTGCCAGCAGGCGTCAGGGGATGTATGGCTACACCTTC
14	NA	TRBV7-9	TRBJ2-7	TRBD1	CASSLGGGQGEQYF	TGTGCCAGCAGCTTAGGGGGAGGACAGGGCGAGCAGTACTTC
14	NA	TRBV7-9	TRBJ2-7	TRBD1	CASSFGDRGYEQYF	TGTGCCAGCAGCTTCGGGGACAGGGGGTACGAGCAGTACTTC
11	NA	TRBV2	TRBJ2-1	NA	CASSAWDEQFF	TGTGCCAGCAGTGCATGGGATGAGCAGTTCTTC